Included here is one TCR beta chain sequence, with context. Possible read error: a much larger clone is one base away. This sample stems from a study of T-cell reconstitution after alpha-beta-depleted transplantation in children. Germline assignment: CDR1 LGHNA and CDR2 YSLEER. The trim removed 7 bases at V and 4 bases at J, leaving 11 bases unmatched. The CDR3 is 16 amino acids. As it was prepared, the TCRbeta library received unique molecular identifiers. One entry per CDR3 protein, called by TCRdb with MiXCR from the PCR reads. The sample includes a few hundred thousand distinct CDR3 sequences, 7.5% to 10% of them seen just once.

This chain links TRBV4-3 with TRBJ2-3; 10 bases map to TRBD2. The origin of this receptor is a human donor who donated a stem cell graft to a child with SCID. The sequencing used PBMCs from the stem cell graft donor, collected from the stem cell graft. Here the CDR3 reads CASTHNLAGVPDTQYF. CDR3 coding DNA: TGCGCCAGCACCCATAATCTAGCGGGAGTCCCAGATACGCAGTATTTT.